The source of this T cell receptor (beta chain) is a study of early T cells in non-severe SARS-CoV-2 infection. Background on the study: Sequencing used unsorted whole-blood bulk RNA, so chains lack pairing. Study results and caveats: A preference for anti-spike CD8 responses marked VDJdb matching, which missed private and CD4 specificities.

Unique molecular identifiers were affixed to single, distinct cDNA molecules. One entry per CDR3 protein results from TCRdb running MiXCR on the 5' RACE reads. The sample has more than 50,000 distinct CDR3 sequences; about 12% are singletons. This clonotype was seen only a few times. Its antigen remains unidentified. The CDR3 has 16 amino acids. The V gene end was trimmed by 3 bases and the J gene end by 1 base; junction bases not matched to a gene: 4. The rearrangement links TRBV12-3 or TRBV12-4 to TRBJ2-1; 9 bases are shared with TRBD2. This clonotype originated in an adult who was a healthcare worker with PCR-confirmed SARS-CoV-2 infection or an uninfected control (not recorded which). The sequencing input was whole blood. The CDR3: CASSFSGSGSYNEQFF. CDR3 DNA sequence: TGTGCCAGCAGTTTTAGCGGGAGTGGGTCCTACAATGAGCAGTTCTTC.